This TCR beta chain emerged from a study of post-analysis software for immune sequencing data. Study information: Relapsing-remitting, secondary progressive and progressive-relapsing multiple sclerosis were all included among the disease courses. Findings and limits, study-wide: Under F measure analysis, samples from one preparation batch co-clustered strongly. There was significantly lower normalized Chao1 diversity in multiple sclerosis patients than in controls. With TRBV5-6, TRBV5-1 and TRBV20-1 included, about 5 TRBV segments were more frequent in patients than in controls.

About this clonotype: Antigen specificity is unknown. This clone may be a read error of a much larger clone one base away.

Researchers reported that TCR beta cDNA libraries carried unique molecular identifiers. A single record per CDR3 protein comes from TCRdb applying MiXCR to the PCR reads. The sample lists approximately 260,000 distinct CDR3 sequences, approximately 34% occurring once. In germline, CDR1 is DFQATT, CDR2 SNEGSKA (reference sequence). The CDR3 sequence is 12 residues long. Trimming shortened V by 6 bases and J by 8 bases, and 15 bases separated the two germline ends. This TCR was sampled from a girl aged 10 to 17 with multiple sclerosis. The sample consisted of blood. This chain joins TRBV20-1 and TRBJ2-3; D is undetermined. As DNA, the CDR3 is TGCAGTGCATTAGGGCTGGCAGGTACGCAGTATTTT. Its translation is CSALGLAGTQYF.